This T cell receptor (beta chain) originates from a study of shared clonotypes between healthy human individuals. Study overall: The donor pool was made up of two women and three men aged 18 to 49. CD4 naive and memory got three plates each, CD8 naive two, CD8 memory one. General observations from the study: Researchers found naive subsets generally carried larger estimated richness than memory subsets.

CD4+ cell separation produced CD45RA+ naive and CD45RA-negative memory subsets. CDR1 is LGHNA, CDR2 YNFKEQ, per germline. There are 15 residues in the CDR3. V shed 4 bases and J 3 bases; nucleotides not matched to a gene: 8. Sequencing was performed with immunoSEQ multiplex PCR; in TCRdb, only in-frame clones are kept and a portion is missing. Seen here are around 2.1 million clones, roughly 95% observed once, and the top ten hold over 0.1%. Worth noting for this clone: What it recognizes is unknown.

The rearrangement uses TRBV4-2 and TRBJ1-2; 7 positions agree with TRBD1. Sequenced sample: naive CD4+ T cells sorted from blood. The subset is: CD45RA+ positively selected. This TCR was recovered from a young man in good health. The CDR3 DNA sequence: TGTGCCAGCAGCCGACGTGAAGGGGGCGACTATGGCTACACCTTC. It specifies CASSRREGGDYGYTF.